Detailed here is one TCR beta chain. The antigen is undetermined. CDR3 length equals 15 residues. Trimming stripped 2 bases from V and 0 bases from J, with 7 bases between. Germline lookup yields CDR1 MDHEN and CDR2 SYDVKM. This sample stems from a study of T cell responses to AZD1222 COVID-19 vaccine. Overall study results and limits: Among the donors, most were white British and more were female, and clonal diversity was possibly underestimated. Close to half of spike-specific TCRs reportedly recognize unmutated variant regions.

Sequencing used immunoSEQ multiplex PCR; TCRdb keeps in-frame clones, though not all of them. The data contain 150,000 to 180,000 clones, 70% to 90% of them singletons. The sequencing used peripheral blood, collected on day 0 of MenACWY control vaccination. The genes are TRBV28 and TRBJ2-2; D gene ambiguous. The receptor was derived from an adult in good health. The CDR3 loop is CASSLHSANTGELFF. In DNA, the CDR3 is TGTGCCAGCAGTTTACACAGCGCGAACACCGGGGAGCTGTTTTTT. Combining the CDR3 with reference TRBV28 and TRBJ2-2 gives the whole variable domain DVKVTQSSRYLVKRTGEKVFLECVQDMDHENMFWYRQDPGLGLRLIYFSYDVKMKEKGDIPEGYSVSREKKERFSLILESASTNQTSMYLCASSLHSANTGELFFGEGSRLTVL.